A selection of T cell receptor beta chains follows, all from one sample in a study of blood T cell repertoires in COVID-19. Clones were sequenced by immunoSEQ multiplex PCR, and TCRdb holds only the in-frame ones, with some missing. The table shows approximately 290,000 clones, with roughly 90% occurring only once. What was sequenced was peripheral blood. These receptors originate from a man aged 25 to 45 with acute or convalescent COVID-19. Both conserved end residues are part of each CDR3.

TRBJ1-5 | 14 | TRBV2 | CASSVGTGVQPQHF
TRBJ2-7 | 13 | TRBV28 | CATQTEVTNEQYF
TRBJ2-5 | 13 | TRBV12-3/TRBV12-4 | CASRRSGEETQYF
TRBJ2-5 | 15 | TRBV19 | CASSTTGTSLETQYF
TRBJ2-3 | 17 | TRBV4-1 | CASSQGRTGRQTDTQYF
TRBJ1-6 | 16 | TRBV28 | CASSLLVGGGRSPLHF
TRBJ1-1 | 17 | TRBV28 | CASSLVISWTDLTEAFF
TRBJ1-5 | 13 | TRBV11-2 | CASSLYGGQPQHF
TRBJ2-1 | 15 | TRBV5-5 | CASSPRPSSYNEQFF
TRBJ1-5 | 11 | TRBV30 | CAWSVRGNLHF
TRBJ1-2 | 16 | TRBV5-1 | CASSLGRIGGVNGYTF
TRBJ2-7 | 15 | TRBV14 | CASSLRDRGNYEQYF
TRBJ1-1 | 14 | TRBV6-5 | CASSYSGTGRAAFF
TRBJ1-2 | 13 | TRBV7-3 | CASSEQGAGGYTF
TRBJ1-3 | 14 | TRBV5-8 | CASSSGGGGNTIYF
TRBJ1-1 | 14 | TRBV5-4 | CASSPDRGSTEAFF
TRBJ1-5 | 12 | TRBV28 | CATRVGNQPQHF
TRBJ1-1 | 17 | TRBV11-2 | CASSAKRGATMNTEAFF
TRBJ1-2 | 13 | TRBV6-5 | CASSYRDRGGYTF
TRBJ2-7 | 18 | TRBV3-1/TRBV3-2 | CASSQESWRGGVTYEQYF
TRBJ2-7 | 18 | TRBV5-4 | CASSCLLVFDIDVYEQYF
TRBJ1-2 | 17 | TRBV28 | CASSLSQGDSLNYGYTF
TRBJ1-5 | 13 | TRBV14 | CASSQDHTRPQHF
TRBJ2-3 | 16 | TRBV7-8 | CASSFVQRGIRDTQYF
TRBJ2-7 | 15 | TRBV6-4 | CASSLYFGPIYEQYF
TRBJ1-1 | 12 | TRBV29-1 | CTGWGPRAEAFF
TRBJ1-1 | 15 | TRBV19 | CASPSEGRGDTEAFF
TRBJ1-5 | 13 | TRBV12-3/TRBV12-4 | CATAEQVHQPQHF
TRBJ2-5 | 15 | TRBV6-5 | CASTRTSGVQETQYF
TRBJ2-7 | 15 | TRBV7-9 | CASSSLAGASYEQYF
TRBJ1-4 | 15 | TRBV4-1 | CASSPFWRSNEKLFF